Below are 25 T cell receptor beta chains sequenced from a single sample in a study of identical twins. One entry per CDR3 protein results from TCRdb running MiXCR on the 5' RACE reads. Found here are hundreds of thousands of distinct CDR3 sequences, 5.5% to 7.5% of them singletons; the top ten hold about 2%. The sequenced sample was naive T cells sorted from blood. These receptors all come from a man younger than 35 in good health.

In DNA form, the CDR3 reads TGCAGTGCTAGAGCGACTAGCGGTGCCACAGATACGCAGTATTTT. This sequence encodes CSARATSGATDTQYF. The V call is TRBV20-1, the J call TRBJ2-3, with 9 nucleotides matching TRBD2. The CDR3 runs to 15 residues. Germline assignment: CDR1 DFQATT and CDR2 SNEGSKA (reference sequence). Losses at the gene ends were 1 base for V and 2 bases for J; bases not matched to a gene: 4.

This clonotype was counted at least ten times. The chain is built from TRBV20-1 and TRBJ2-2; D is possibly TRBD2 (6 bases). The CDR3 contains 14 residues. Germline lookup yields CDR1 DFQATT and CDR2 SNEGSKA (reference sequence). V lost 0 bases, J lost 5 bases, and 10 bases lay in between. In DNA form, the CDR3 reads TGCAGTGCTAGAGATCCTAGCGCGACCGGGGAGCTGTTTTTT. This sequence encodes CSARDPSATGELFF.

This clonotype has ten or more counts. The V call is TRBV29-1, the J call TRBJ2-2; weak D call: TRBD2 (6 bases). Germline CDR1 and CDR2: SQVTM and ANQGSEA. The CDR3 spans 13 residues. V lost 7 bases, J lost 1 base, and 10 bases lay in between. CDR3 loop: CSGRDLNTGELFF. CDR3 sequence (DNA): TGCAGCGGCCGGGACTTGAACACCGGGGAGCTGTTTTTT.

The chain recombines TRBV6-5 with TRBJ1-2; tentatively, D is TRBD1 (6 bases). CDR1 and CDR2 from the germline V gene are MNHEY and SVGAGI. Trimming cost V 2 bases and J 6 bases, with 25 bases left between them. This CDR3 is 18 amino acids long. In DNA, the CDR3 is TGTGCCAGCAGTTACCCCCCGACGCCACACTCTGAGGGGGATGGCTACACCTTC. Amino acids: CASSYPPTPHSEGDGYTF.

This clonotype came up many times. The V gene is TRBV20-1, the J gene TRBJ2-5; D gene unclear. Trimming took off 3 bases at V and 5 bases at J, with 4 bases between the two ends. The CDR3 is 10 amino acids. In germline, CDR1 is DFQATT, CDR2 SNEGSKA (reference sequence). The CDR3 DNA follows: TGCAGTGCTAGGTGGGAGACCCAGTACTTC. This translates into CSARWETQYF.

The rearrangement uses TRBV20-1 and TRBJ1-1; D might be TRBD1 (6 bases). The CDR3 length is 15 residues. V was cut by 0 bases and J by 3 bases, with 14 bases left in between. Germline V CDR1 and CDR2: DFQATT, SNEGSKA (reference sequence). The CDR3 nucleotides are TGCAGTGCTAGAGAGGGCTGGGGGCTCGACACTGAAGCTTTCTTT. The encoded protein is CSAREGWGLDTEAFF.

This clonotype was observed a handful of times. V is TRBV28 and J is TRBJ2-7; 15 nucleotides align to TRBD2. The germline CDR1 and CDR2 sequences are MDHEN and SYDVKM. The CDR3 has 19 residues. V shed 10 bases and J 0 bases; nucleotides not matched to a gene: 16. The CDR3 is CATSRPGLAGGLPSYEQYF. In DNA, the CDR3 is TGTGCCACCTCCAGACCGGGACTAGCGGGAGGTTTGCCCTCCTACGAGCAGTACTTC.

The CDR3 DNA reads TGTGCCAGCACCACCCCCGACGACTCTGGGGCCAACGTCCTGACTTTC. As protein: CASTTPDDSGANVLTF. The V call is TRBV6-2 or TRBV6-3, the J call TRBJ2-6; D unclear. Per the germline V gene, CDR1 is MNHEY and CDR2 is SVGEGT. The CDR3 has 16 residues. V was shortened by 7 bases and J by 0 bases, with 13 bases between the two germline ends.

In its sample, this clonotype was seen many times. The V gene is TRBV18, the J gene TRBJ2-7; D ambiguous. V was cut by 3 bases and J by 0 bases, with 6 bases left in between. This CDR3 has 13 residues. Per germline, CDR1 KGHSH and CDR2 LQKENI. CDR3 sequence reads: CASSPSGSYEQYV. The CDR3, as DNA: TGTGCCAGCTCACCCTCAGGCTCCTACGAGCAGTACGTC.

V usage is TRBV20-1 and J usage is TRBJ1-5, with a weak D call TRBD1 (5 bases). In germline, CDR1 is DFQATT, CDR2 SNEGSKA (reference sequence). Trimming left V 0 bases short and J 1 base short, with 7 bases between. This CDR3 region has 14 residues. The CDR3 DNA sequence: TGCAGTGCTAGAGATTGGGACAGCAATCAGCCCCAGCATTTT. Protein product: CSARDWDSNQPQHF.

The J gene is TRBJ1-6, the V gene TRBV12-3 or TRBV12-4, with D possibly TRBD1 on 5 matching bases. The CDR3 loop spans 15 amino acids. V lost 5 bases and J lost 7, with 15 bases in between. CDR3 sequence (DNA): TGTGCCAGCAGTAGCGGACAAGGAGAGAATTCACCCCTCCACTTT. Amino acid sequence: CASSSGQGENSPLHF.

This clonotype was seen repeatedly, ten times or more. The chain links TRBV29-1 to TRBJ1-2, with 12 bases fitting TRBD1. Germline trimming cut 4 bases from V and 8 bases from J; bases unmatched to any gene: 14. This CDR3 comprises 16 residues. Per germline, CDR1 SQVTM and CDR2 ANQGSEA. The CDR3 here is CSVGNRGQGAFFGYTF. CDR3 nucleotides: TGCAGCGTTGGTAACCGGGGACAGGGGGCGTTTTTCGGCTACACCTTC.

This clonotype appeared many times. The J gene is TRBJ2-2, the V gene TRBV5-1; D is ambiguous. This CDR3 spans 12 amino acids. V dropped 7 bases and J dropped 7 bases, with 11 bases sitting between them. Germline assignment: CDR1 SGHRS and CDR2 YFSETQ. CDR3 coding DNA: TGCGCCAGCGGGAAGGCGGACGGGGAGCTGTTTTTT. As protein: CASGKADGELFF.

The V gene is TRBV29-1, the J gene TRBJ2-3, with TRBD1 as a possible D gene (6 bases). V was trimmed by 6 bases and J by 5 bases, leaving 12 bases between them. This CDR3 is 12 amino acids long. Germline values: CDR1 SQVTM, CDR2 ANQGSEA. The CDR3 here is CSVSSGVDTQYF. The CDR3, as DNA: TGCAGCGTCTCCTCAGGGGTAGATACGCAGTATTTT.

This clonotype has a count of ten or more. CDR3: CASSSGMLQETQYF. Here the CDR3 DNA reads TGTGCCAGCAGCTCAGGGATGCTCCAAGAGACCCAGTACTTC. This chain joins TRBV12-3 or TRBV12-4 and TRBJ2-5, with D perhaps matching TRBD1 (5 bases). There are 14 residues in the CDR3. V lost 6 bases, J lost 1 base, and 12 bases lay in between.

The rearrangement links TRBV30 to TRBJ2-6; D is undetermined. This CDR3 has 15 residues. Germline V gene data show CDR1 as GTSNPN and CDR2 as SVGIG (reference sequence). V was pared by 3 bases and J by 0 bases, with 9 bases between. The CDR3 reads CAWSPPSSGANVLTF. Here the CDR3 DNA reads TGTGCCTGGAGCCCACCAAGCTCTGGGGCCAACGTCCTGACTTTC.

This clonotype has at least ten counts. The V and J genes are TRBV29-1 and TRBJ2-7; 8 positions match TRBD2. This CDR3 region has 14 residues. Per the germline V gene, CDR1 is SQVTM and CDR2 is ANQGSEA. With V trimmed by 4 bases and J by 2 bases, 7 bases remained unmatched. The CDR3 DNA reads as TGCAGCGTTGCGCCTAGCGGGCTGACCTACGAGCAGTACTTC. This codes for CSVAPSGLTYEQYF.

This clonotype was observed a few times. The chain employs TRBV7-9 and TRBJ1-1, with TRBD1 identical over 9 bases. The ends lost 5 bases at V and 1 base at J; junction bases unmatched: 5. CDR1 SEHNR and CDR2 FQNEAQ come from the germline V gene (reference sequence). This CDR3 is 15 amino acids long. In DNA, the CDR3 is TGTGCCAGCAGCGGGGGACAGGGAGAGAACACTGAAGCTTTCTTT. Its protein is CASSGGQGENTEAFF.

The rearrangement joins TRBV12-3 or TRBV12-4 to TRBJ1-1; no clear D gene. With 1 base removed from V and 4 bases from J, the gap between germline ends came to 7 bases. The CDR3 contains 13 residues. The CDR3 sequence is CASSLESSTEAFF. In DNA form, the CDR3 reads TGTGCCAGCAGTTTAGAGTCTAGCACTGAAGCTTTCTTT.

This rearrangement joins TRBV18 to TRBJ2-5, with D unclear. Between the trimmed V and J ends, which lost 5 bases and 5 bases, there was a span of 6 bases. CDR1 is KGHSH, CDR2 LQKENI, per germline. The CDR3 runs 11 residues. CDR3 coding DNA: TGTGCCAGCTCAGAGGCTGAGACCCAGTACTTC. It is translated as CASSEAETQYF. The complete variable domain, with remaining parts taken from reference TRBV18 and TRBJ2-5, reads NAGVMQNPRHLVRRRGQEARLRCSPMKGHSHVYWYRQLPEEGLKFMVYLQKENIIDESGMPKERFSAEFPKEGPSILRIQQVVRGDSAAYFCASSEAETQYFGPGTRLLVL.

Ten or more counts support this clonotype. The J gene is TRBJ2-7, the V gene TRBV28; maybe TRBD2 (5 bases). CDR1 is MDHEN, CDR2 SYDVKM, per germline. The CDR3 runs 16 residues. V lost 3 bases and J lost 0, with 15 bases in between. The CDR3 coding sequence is TGTGCCAGCAGTTTCTACGGAAGCGGAATCTCCTACGAGCAGTACTTC. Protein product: CASSFYGSGISYEQYF.

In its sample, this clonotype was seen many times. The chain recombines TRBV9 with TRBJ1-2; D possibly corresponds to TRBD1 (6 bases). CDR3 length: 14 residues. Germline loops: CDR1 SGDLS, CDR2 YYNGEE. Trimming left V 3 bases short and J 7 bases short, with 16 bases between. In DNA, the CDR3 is TGTGCCAGCAGCGCCGGGACATCGTCCCTTGGCTACACCTTC. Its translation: CASSAGTSSLGYTF.

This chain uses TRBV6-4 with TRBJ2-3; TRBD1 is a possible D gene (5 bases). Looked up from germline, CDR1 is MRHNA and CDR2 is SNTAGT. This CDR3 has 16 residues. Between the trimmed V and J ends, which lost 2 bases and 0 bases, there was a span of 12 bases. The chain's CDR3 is CASSDTATASTDTQYF. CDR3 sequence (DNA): TGTGCCAGCAGTGACACCGCGACAGCCAGCACAGATACGCAGTATTTT.

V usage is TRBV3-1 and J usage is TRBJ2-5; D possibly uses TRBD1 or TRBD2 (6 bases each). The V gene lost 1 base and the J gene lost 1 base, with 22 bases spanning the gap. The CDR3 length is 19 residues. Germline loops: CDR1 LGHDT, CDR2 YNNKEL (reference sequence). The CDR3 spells CASSQGVRGPNSPQETQYF. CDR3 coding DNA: TGTGCCAGCAGCCAAGGCGTCCGGGGGCCAAACTCACCCCAAGAGACCCAGTACTTC.

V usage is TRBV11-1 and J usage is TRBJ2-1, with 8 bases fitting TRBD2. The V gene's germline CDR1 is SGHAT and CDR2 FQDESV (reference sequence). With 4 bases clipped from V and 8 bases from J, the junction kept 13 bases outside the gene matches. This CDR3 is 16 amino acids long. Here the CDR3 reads CASSSNQGTSRYEQFF. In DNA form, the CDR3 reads TGTGCCAGCAGCTCAAATCAAGGGACTAGTAGGTATGAGCAGTTCTTC. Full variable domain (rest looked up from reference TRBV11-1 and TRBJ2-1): EAEVAQSPRYKITEKSQAVAFWCDPISGHATLYWYRQILGQGPELLVQFQDESVVDDSQLPKDRFSAERLKGVDSTLKIQPAELGDSAMYLCASSSNQGTSRYEQFFGPGTRLTVL.